The source of this T cell receptor beta chain is a study of CD8 T cells in ankylosing spondylitis. Comments on this clonotype: Its target is not known.

Notes on the study in general: Several of the motif variants were reported before in synovial fluid and blood from reactive arthritis. Disease-linked clones bore a CD8+ phenotype, appearing relatively rarely in peripheral blood. Clones tied to disease were said to be significantly enriched in matched ankylosing spondylitis synovial fluid. There was a TCR beta motif, made of eight highly homologous variants, that appeared characteristic of ankylosing spondylitis blood.

Researchers built TCR beta libraries using quantitative 5'-RACE with molecular barcodes. TCRdb re-analysed the 5' RACE reads in MiXCR, keeping a single row per CDR3 protein. The table records over 450,000 distinct CDR3 sequences, 9.5% to 15% of them present only once. This TCR was sampled from a male donor with ankylosing spondylitis. The source material was blood, either unsorted or a sorted T cell fraction (not recorded which).

CDR3 residues: CASSGGRFYSNQPQHF. The CDR3 DNA sequence: TGTGCCAGCAGTGGGGGACGGTTTTATAGCAATCAGCCCCAGCATTTT. This chain joins TRBV12-3 or TRBV12-4 and TRBJ1-5; a weak D match, TRBD1 (5 bases). V lost 5 bases and J 0 bases, leaving 14 bases between the germline ends. The CDR3 totals 16 residues.